This TCR beta chain was recovered during a study of OX40 agonist ivuxolimab in advanced cancers. Per the germline V gene, CDR1 is MNHEY and CDR2 is SVGAGI. The V gene lost 5 bases and the J gene lost 7 bases, with 8 bases spanning the gap. The CDR3 has 12 residues. TCRdb's table, derived via immunoSEQ multiplex PCR, lists solely in-frame clones and lacks some. The table includes about 49,000 clones, more than 70% detected once. This clone was detected once. Material: CD4+ or CD8+ T cells sorted from blood, obtained in a trial of the OX40 agonist ivuxolimab. The clonotype comes from an adult with an advanced solid tumor such as melanoma, head and neck, liver or kidney cancer. V is TRBV6-5 and J is TRBJ1-4; D is unclear. This CDR3 is CASSDWVEKLFF. The CDR3 DNA sequence: TGTGCCAGCAGTGATTGGGTTGAAAAACTGTTTTTT.